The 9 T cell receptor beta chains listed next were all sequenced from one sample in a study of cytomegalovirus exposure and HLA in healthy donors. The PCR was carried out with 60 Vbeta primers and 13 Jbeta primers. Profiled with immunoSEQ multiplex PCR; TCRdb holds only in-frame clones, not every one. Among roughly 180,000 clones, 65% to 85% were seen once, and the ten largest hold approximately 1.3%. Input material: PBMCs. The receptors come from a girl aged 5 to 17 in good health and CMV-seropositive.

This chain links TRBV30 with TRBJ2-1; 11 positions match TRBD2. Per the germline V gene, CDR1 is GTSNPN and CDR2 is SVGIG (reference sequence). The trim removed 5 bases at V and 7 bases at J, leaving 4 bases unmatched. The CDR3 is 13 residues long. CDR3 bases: TGTGCCTGGTTAGCGGGAGGGGGAAATGAGCAGTTCTTC. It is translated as CAWLAGGGNEQFF.

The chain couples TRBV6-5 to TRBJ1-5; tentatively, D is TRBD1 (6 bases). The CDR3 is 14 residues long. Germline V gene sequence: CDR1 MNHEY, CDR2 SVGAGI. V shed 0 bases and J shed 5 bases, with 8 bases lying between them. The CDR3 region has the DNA TGTGCCAGCAGTTACTCAGGGGGGGATCAGCCCCAGCATTTT. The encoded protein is CASSYSGGDQPQHF.

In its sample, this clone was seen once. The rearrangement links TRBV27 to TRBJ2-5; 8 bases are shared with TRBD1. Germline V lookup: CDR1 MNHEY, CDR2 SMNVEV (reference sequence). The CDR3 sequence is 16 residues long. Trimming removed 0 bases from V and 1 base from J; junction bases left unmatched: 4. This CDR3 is CASSLSPGGSQETQYF. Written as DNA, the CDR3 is TGTGCCAGCAGTTTATCTCCAGGGGGCTCCCAAGAGACCCAGTACTTC.

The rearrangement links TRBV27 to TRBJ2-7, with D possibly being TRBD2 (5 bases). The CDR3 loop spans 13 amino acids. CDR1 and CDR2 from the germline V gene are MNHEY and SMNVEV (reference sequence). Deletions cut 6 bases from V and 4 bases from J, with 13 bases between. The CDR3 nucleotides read TGTGCCAGCAGCCTTAAAACGGGATACGAGCAGTACTTC. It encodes CASSLKTGYEQYF.

The CDR3 nucleotides read TGCGCCAGCAGTGGGCACAGGGTCACCGGGGAGCTGTTTTTT. Its translation: CASSGHRVTGELFF. The gene calls are TRBV10-1 and TRBJ2-2; D is possibly TRBD1 (6 bases). V lost 4 bases and J 4 bases, leaving 10 bases between the germline ends. Germline CDR1 and CDR2: WNHNN and SYGVQD (reference sequence). This CDR3 is built from 14 residues.

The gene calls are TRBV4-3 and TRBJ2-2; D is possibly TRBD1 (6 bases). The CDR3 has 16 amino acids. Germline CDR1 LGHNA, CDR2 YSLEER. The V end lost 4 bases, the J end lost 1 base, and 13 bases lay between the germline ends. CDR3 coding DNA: TGCGCCAGCAGCCCCCTGGGACACTTGAACACCGGGGAGCTGTTTTTT. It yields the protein CASSPLGHLNTGELFF.

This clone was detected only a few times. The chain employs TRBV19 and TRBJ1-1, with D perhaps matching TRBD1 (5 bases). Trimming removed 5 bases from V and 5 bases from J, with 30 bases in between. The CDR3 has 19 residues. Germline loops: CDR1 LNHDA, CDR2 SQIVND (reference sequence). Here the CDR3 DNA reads TGTGCCAGTAGTTCCCTTGTCGGGGGTGGAGGACATAGGATAACTGAAGCTTTCTTT. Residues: CASSSLVGGGGHRITEAFF.

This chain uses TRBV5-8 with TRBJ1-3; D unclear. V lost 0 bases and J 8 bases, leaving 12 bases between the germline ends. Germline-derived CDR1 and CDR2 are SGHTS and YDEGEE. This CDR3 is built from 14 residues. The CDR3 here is CASSLAPGFYTIYF. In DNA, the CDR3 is TGTGCCAGCAGCTTGGCCCCGGGATTTTACACCATATATTTT. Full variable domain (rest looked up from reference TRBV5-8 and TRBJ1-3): EAGVTQSPTHLIKTRGQQATLRCSPISGHTSVYWYQQALGLGLQFLLWYDEGEERNRGNFPPRFSGRQFPNYSSELNVNALELEDSALYLCASSLAPGFYTIYFGEGSWLTVV.

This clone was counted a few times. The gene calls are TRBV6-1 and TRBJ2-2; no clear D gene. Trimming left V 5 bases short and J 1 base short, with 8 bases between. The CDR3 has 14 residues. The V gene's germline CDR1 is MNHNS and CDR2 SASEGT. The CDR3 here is CASSPKLNTGELFF. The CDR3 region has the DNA TGTGCCAGCAGTCCAAAACTGAACACCGGGGAGCTGTTTTTT.